The 17 T cell receptor beta chains listed next were all sequenced from one sample in a study of T cells in Graves' hyperthyroidism and ophthalmopathy (dated by TCRdb to about 2019). The method was multiplex PCR. Sequencing was carried out with an Illumina HiSeq 2000. TCR beta CDR3 regions were amplified from RNA transcripts. The first round of RT-PCR for the TCR CDR3 was performed with the HTBI primer set and the Qiagen OneStep RT-PCR kit. Using fastp at Q25 and MiXCR, TCRdb reprocessed the public reads and kept productive beta chains. CDR3 protein sequences are deduplicated, and each keeps its most common genes and DNA. A total of about 560,000 distinct CDR3 sequences appear in this sample, 15% to 19% of them only once. The biggest ten clones account for approximately 7% of the sample. The sequenced sample was blood. These receptor sequences come from a woman younger than 45 with Graves' hyperthyroidism.

This clonotype was observed at least ten times. In DNA form, the CDR3 reads TGTGCCAGCAGCCTAGCCGCGGCGGGACTAAGCACAGATACGCAGTATTTT. Encoded protein: CASSLAAAGLSTDTQYF. The chain links TRBV3-1 to TRBJ2-3; 7 bases map to TRBD2. The V gene's germline CDR1 is LGHDT and CDR2 YNNKEL (reference sequence). CDR3 length equals 17 residues. With 4 bases clipped from V and 0 bases from J, the junction kept 10 bases outside the gene matches.

The chain has TRBV10-3 and TRBJ1-2; D not certain. The CDR3 has 15 residues. Germline loops: CDR1 ENHRY, CDR2 SYGVKD. Trimming pared 3 bases from V and 1 base from J, leaving 12 bases between. The CDR3 region is CAISDLFGNNYGYTF. The CDR3 DNA reads TGTGCCATCAGTGATCTTTTTGGAAATAACTATGGCTACACCTTC.

This clonotype has a count of ten or more. The rearrangement uses TRBV12-3 or TRBV12-4 and TRBJ2-3; 10 positions match TRBD1. V dropped 6 bases and J dropped 3; count of bases not matched to a gene: 6. The CDR3 covers 15 residues. The CDR3 spells CASSRWGQGTDTQYF. The CDR3 DNA follows: TGTGCCAGCAGCCGTTGGGGACAGGGGACAGATACGCAGTATTTT.

A few counts support this clonotype. CDR3 sequence (DNA): TGTGCCAGCAGGGGCGTCAATGAGCAGTTCTTC. It yields the protein CASRGVNEQFF. The chain carries TRBV27 and TRBJ2-1; D ambiguous. With 6 bases removed from V and 6 bases from J, the gap between germline ends came to 6 bases. Looked up from germline, CDR1 is MNHEY and CDR2 is SMNVEV (reference sequence). The CDR3 covers 11 residues.

This clonotype was counted ten times or more. The chain carries TRBV30 and TRBJ2-3, with 8 bases aligning to TRBD2. The J segment lost 1 base and the V segment lost 0 bases, leaving 3 bases of the junction unmatched. Germline assignment: CDR1 GTSNPN and CDR2 SVGIG (reference sequence). The CDR3 is 15 amino acids. CDR3 loop: CAWSVTSGGTDTQYF. The DNA of the CDR3 is TGTGCCTGGAGTGTAACTAGCGGAGGCACAGATACGCAGTATTTT.

Here the CDR3 DNA reads TGTGCCAGCAGTGAGATCGGGGCTAATGAAAAACTGTTTTTT. Translation gives CASSEIGANEKLFF. The chain recombines TRBV2 with TRBJ1-4; D remains ambiguous. Germline V CDR1 and CDR2: SNHLY, FYNNEI. V was trimmed by 3 bases and J by 3 bases, leaving 8 bases between them. CDR3 length: 14 residues.

This clonotype was detected many times. The genes are TRBV7-9 and TRBJ2-3, with D perhaps TRBD2 (6 bases). Deletions cut 6 bases from V and 2 bases from J, with 15 bases between. Germline lookup yields CDR1 SEHNR and CDR2 FQNEAQ (reference sequence). This CDR3 spans 15 amino acids. CDR3 protein: CASSKPGLNTDTQYF. CDR3 bases: TGTGCCAGCAGTAAACCGGGACTCAACACAGATACGCAGTATTTT.

This clonotype appeared a few times. The rearrangement links TRBV2 to TRBJ2-5; 14 bases align to TRBD2. In germline, CDR1 is SNHLY, CDR2 FYNNEI. There are 15 residues in the CDR3. J gave up 5 bases and V 6 bases, and 5 bases lay outside the gene matches. Written as DNA, the CDR3 is TGTGCCAGCAGGGGACTAGCGGGAGCCGGGGAGACCCAGTACTTC. Its protein product is CASRGLAGAGETQYF.

This clonotype was seen at least ten times. This rearrangement joins TRBV7-8 to TRBJ2-2; 11 bases are a match to TRBD2. Trimming cost V 6 bases and J 5 bases; bases outside gene matches: 5. CDR1 SGHVS and CDR2 FQNEAQ come from the germline V gene. The CDR3 totals 15 residues. CDR3 sequence: CASRISGRETGELFF. DNA of the CDR3: TGTGCCAGCAGAATTAGCGGGAGGGAGACCGGGGAGCTGTTTTTT.

The chain joins TRBV4-1 to TRBJ2-7; 11 bases fit TRBD1. The V and J ends lost 1 base and 1 base, in that order; junction bases with no gene match: 6. The length of the CDR3 is 17 residues. In germline, CDR1 is MGHRA, CDR2 YSYEKL. The CDR3 here is CASSQAIGTGGSYEQYF. For the CDR3, the DNA is TGCGCCAGCAGCCAAGCAATTGGGACAGGGGGATCCTACGAGCAGTACTTC.

This clonotype was seen a few times. The genes are TRBV7-9 and TRBJ1-4; a weak D match, TRBD1 (5 bases). Germline assignment: CDR1 SEHNR and CDR2 FQNEAQ (reference sequence). Trimming removed 5 bases at V and 6 bases at J, with 13 bases between. The CDR3 spans 14 residues. CDR3 protein: CASSQGGGHEKLFF. For the CDR3, the DNA is TGTGCCAGCAGCCAAGGCGGGGGACATGAAAAACTGTTTTTT.

This clonotype turned up a few times. This chain links TRBV20-1 with TRBJ2-7, with a weak D call TRBD2 (5 bases). Germline V gene data show CDR1 as DFQATT and CDR2 as SNEGSKA (reference sequence). Trimming pared 4 bases from V and 7 bases from J, leaving 23 bases between. The CDR3 is 15 residues long. CDR3 nucleotides: TGCAGTGCTATCACCACGGGATTCGTCGGATTTGAGCAGTACTTC. Its protein product is CSAITTGFVGFEQYF.

Points on this clonotype: It may be a read error: a sequence one base away is much more abundant. The chain links TRBV3-1 to TRBJ2-5; tentatively, D is TRBD1 (6 bases). Germline V gene sequence: CDR1 LGHDT, CDR2 YNNKEL (reference sequence). This CDR3 contains 14 residues. The CDR3 DNA reads TGTGTCAGCAGCCACACAGGGAATCAAGAGACCCAGTACTTC. Protein: CVSSHTGNQETQYF.

This clonotype appeared many times. The chain links TRBV27 to TRBJ2-3, with 11 bases identical to TRBD2. Per the germline V gene, CDR1 is MNHEY and CDR2 is SMNVEV (reference sequence). V shed 5 bases and J 1 base; nucleotides not matched to a gene: 2. CDR3 length: 15 amino acids. CDR3 sequence (DNA): TGTGCCAGCAGTACTAGCGGGAGACGCACAGATACGCAGTATTTT. Its translation: CASSTSGRRTDTQYF.

As for this clonotype: This may stem from a read error, because a much larger clone lies one nucleotide away. This chain joins TRBV20-1 and TRBJ2-7; 7 bases agree with TRBD2. Germline loops: CDR1 DFQATT, CDR2 SNEGSKA (reference sequence). V lost 3 bases and J lost 5; bases outside the gene matches: 16. This CDR3 contains 16 residues. CDR3 loop: CSARIRTPSGGHEQYF. Here the CDR3 DNA reads TGCAGTGCTAGGATCCGGACCCCTAGCGGAGGCCACGAGCAGTACTTC.

A few counts support this clonotype. CDR3 in DNA: TGCAGCGTCCTTAGCGGGAGAGGGGAGCTGTTTTTT. This translates into CSVLSGRGELFF. V and J are TRBV29-1 and TRBJ2-2; 9 nucleotides agree with TRBD2. CDR1 is SQVTM, CDR2 ANQGSEA, per germline. Germline trimming cut 6 bases from V and 8 bases from J; bases unmatched to any gene: 4. CDR3 length equals 12 residues.

This clonotype was seen a handful of times. A read error may explain this, as a much larger clone is one base away. DNA of the CDR3: TGTGCCAGCAGTGACTGGGTACCCACCGGGGAGCTGTTTTTT. Residues: CASSDWVPTGELFF. The chain links TRBV2 to TRBJ2-2; D remains unclear. Germline lookup yields CDR1 SNHLY and CDR2 FYNNEI. Trimming took off 3 bases at V and 4 bases at J, with 9 bases between the two ends. The CDR3 runs 14 residues.